Shown below are 20 T cell receptor beta chains from a single sample sequenced in a study of OX40 agonist ivuxolimab in advanced cancers. Clones were read by immunoSEQ multiplex PCR, and TCRdb kept only the in-frame ones, dropping some. Seen here are 65,000 to 80,000 clones, roughly nine tenths observed once, and the top ten hold approximately 0.69%. This material consisted of CD4+ or CD8+ T cells sorted from blood, taken in a trial of the OX40 agonist ivuxolimab. These receptors were taken from an adult with an advanced solid tumor such as melanoma, head and neck, liver or kidney cancer.

This clone was counted a single time. The genes are TRBV5-1 and TRBJ2-1; 9 positions agree with TRBD2. The CDR3 length is 15 residues. The germline CDR1 and CDR2 sequences are SGHRS and YFSETQ. V was pared by 1 base and J by 8 bases, with 7 bases of the junction left unmatched. CDR3 region: CASSLISSGNHEQFF. In DNA, the CDR3 is TGCGCCAGCAGCTTGATATCTAGCGGGAACCATGAGCAGTTCTTC.

Comment on this clone: At one end the junction does not follow the germline gene, possibly because of a read error. This chain links TRBV7-7 with TRBJ2-3; 12 bases are a match to TRBD2. The CDR3 extends over 15 amino acids. Germline-derived CDR1 and CDR2 are SSHAT and FNYEAQ (reference sequence). The CDR3 coding sequence is TGTGCTAGCAGCTTGACTAGCGGGAGTTCAGATACGCAGTATTTT. Encoded protein: CASSLTSGSSDTQYF.

This clone has a single count. The V gene is TRBV5-1, the J gene TRBJ2-4; unclear D gene. Per germline, CDR1 SGHRS and CDR2 YFSETQ. This CDR3 spans 13 amino acids. The germline V and J ends were trimmed by 0 bases and 4 bases, with 5 bases remaining between them. The CDR3 sequence: CASSLASKNIQYF. For the CDR3, the DNA is TGCGCCAGCAGCTTGGCAAGTAAAAACATTCAGTACTTC.

The V call is TRBV11-2, the J call TRBJ2-1, with 10 nucleotides matching TRBD2. With 5 bases clipped from V and 13 bases from J, the junction kept 5 bases outside the gene matches. Germline values: CDR1 SGHAT, CDR2 FQNNGV. This CDR3 region has 12 residues. The CDR3 nucleotides are TGTGCCAGCAGCCCTAGCGGGAGAAGACAGTTCTTC. Translating it yields CASSPSGRRQFF.

The rearrangement uses TRBV18 and TRBJ2-1; D is unclear. CDR3 length: 12 residues. CDR1 and CDR2 (germline): KGHSH, LQKENI. Deletions cut 7 bases from V and 6 bases from J, with 10 bases between. CDR3 loop: CASWQLVNEQFF. CDR3 DNA sequence: TGTGCCAGCTGGCAACTTGTCAATGAGCAGTTCTTC.

The J gene is TRBJ2-7, the V gene TRBV2, with 9 positions matching TRBD2. J gave up 4 bases and V 2 bases, and 6 bases lay outside the gene matches. The CDR3 loop spans 15 amino acids. Germline CDR1 and CDR2: SNHLY and FYNNEI. The CDR3 DNA follows: TGTGCCAGCAGTGAAAGGGCAGCGGGAGGTTACGAGCAGTACTTC. This codes for CASSERAAGGYEQYF.

This clone was picked up one time. V is TRBV7-9 and J is TRBJ1-1, with D possibly matching TRBD1 (6 bases). The ends were cut back, 4 bases at V and 1 base at J, with 10 bases in the middle. The V gene's germline CDR1 is SEHNR and CDR2 FQNEAQ (reference sequence). This CDR3 is built from 14 residues. DNA of the CDR3: TGTGCCAGCAGCTCCGACAGGTGGAACACTGAAGCTTTCTTT. Encoded protein: CASSSDRWNTEAFF.

The chain uses TRBV28 and TRBJ2-7; D perhaps matches TRBD1 (6 bases). Germline values: CDR1 MDHEN, CDR2 SYDVKM. V lost 6 bases, J lost 2 bases, and 14 bases lay in between. The CDR3 extends over 14 amino acids. The CDR3 DNA sequence: TGTGCCAGCAGCCTCCGGGACATCGCCTACGAGCAGTACTTC. Amino acid sequence: CASSLRDIAYEQYF.

This chain joins TRBV28 and TRBJ1-5; 9 nucleotides agree with TRBD1. The CDR3 covers 13 residues. The V gene end was trimmed by 5 bases and the J gene end by 13 bases; junction bases not matched to a gene: 9. Germline V gene sequence: CDR1 MDHEN, CDR2 SYDVKM. In DNA form, the CDR3 reads TGTGCCAGCAGTCCGGGACAGGGAGCTTCTCAGCATTTT. Its protein is CASSPGQGASQHF.

The genes are TRBV10-3 and TRBJ2-5; weak D call: TRBD2 (5 bases). The germline V gene has CDR1 ENHRY and CDR2 SYGVKD. The CDR3 has 13 residues. Trimming removed 4 bases from V and 1 base from J, with 7 bases in between. CDR3 loop: CAISAGTQETQYF. In nucleotides, the CDR3 is TGTGCCATCAGTGCGGGAACCCAAGAGACCCAGTACTTC.

This chain uses TRBV6-1 with TRBJ2-7, with D possibly TRBD1 on 5 matching bases. This CDR3 has 14 amino acids. Germline V gene sequence: CDR1 MNHNS, CDR2 SASEGT. Between the trimmed V and J ends, which lost 6 bases and 4 bases, there was a span of 16 bases. In DNA, the CDR3 is TGTGCCAGCAGAATACAGGCGAGCCGATACGAGCAGTACTTC. Protein product: CASRIQASRYEQYF.

V is TRBV5-1 and J is TRBJ2-7; D might be TRBD1 (6 bases). Looked up from germline, CDR1 is SGHRS and CDR2 is YFSETQ. This CDR3 is 15 amino acids long. Between the trimmed V and J ends, which lost 3 bases and 5 bases, there was a span of 18 bases. The chain's CDR3 is CASSYLGTKMDEQYF. CDR3 nucleotide sequence: TGCGCCAGCAGCTACCTTGGGACAAAAATGGACGAGCAGTACTTC.

J is TRBJ2-2 and V is TRBV7-9, with D possibly being TRBD2 (5 bases). Trimming took off 1 base at V and 1 base at J, with 10 bases between the two ends. The CDR3 length is 16 residues. Looked up from germline, CDR1 is SEHNR and CDR2 is FQNEAQ (reference sequence). CDR3 sequence reads: CASSLGLRGNTGELFF. CDR3 bases: TGTGCCAGCAGCTTAGGTCTTCGGGGGAACACCGGGGAGCTGTTTTTT.

The rearrangement joins TRBV10-3 to TRBJ2-2, with TRBD1 as a possible D gene (6 bases). V lost 6 bases to trimming and J lost 6 bases, with 14 bases between them. CDR1 ENHRY and CDR2 SYGVKD come from the germline V gene. The length of the CDR3 is 14 residues. The CDR3 reads CAIRPGVGAGELFF. DNA for the CDR3: TGTGCCATCAGGCCAGGGGTGGGCGCCGGGGAGCTGTTTTTT.

The rearrangement links TRBV7-9 to TRBJ2-7, with TRBD1 matching 12 bases. Germline CDR1 SEHNR, CDR2 FQNEAQ (reference sequence). The trim removed 5 bases at V and 8 bases at J, leaving 4 bases unmatched. The CDR3 runs to 13 residues. CDR3 region: CASSPGQGAKQYF. In DNA, the CDR3 is TGTGCCAGCAGCCCGGGACAGGGGGCTAAGCAGTACTTC.

This chain connects TRBV5-8 to TRBJ2-2; 10 nucleotides align to TRBD2. Germline V gene sequence: CDR1 SGHTS, CDR2 YDEGEE. J was trimmed by 6 bases and V by 1 base; bases with no gene match: 6. The CDR3 runs 16 residues. CDR3 protein: CASSLQLAGVSGELFF. The DNA for the CDR3 is TGTGCCAGCAGCTTGCAGCTAGCGGGAGTGTCCGGGGAGCTGTTTTTT.

The chain recombines TRBV7-2 with TRBJ2-2; possibly TRBD1 or TRBD2 for D (5 bases each). The germline V gene encodes CDR1 SGHTA and CDR2 FQGNSA. V dropped 5 bases and J dropped 0 bases, with 7 bases sitting between them. The CDR3 totals 14 residues. CDR3 residues: CASSPGPNTGELFF. The CDR3 DNA sequence: TGTGCCAGCAGCCCGGGGCCGAACACCGGGGAGCTGTTTTTT. The full variable domain, completed using reference TRBV7-2 and TRBJ2-2, is GAGVSQSPSNKVTEKGKDVELRCDPISGHTALYWYRQSLGQGLEFLIYFQGNSAPDKSGLPSDRFSAERTGGSVSTLTIQRTQQEDSAVYLCASSPGPNTGELFFGEGSRLTVL.

This clone was found a few times. This chain joins TRBV19 and TRBJ2-5; weak D call: TRBD1 (6 bases). Germline V gene sequence: CDR1 LNHDA, CDR2 SQIVND (reference sequence). The CDR3 has 16 residues. Deletions cut 3 bases from V and 2 bases from J, with 16 bases between. CDR3 in amino acids: CASSILPGTQQETQYF. The CDR3 DNA reads TGTGCCAGTAGTATTCTTCCCGGGACACAGCAAGAGACCCAGTACTTC.

The J gene is TRBJ2-7, the V gene TRBV5-4; D is perhaps TRBD1 or TRBD2 (6 bases each). This CDR3 region has 14 residues. CDR1 and CDR2 (germline): SGHNT, YYREEE (reference sequence). V was shortened by 5 bases and J by 7 bases, with 19 bases between the two germline ends. As DNA, the CDR3 is TGTGCCAGCAGTTTCGGGGCGGAAGGGGGGGAGCAGTACTTC. Its protein product is CASSFGAEGGEQYF.

The gene calls are TRBV7-8 and TRBJ2-3; D is possibly TRBD2 (6 bases). Deletions cut 3 bases from V and 5 bases from J, with 12 bases between. CDR1 and CDR2 from the germline V gene are SGHVS and FQNEAQ. This CDR3 region has 14 residues. This CDR3 reads CASSFWLGGDTQYF. As DNA, the CDR3 is TGTGCCAGCAGCTTCTGGTTGGGAGGAGATACGCAGTATTTT.